This T cell receptor (beta chain) was observed in a study of blood T cell repertoires in COVID-19. Study at large: T cells, B-cell-depleted T cells, or PBMCs provided the cDNA or gDNA that served as material.

Germline V CDR1 and CDR2: MNHEY, SVGEGT. Trimming cost V 4 bases and J 0 bases, with 5 bases left between them. The CDR3 sequence is 13 residues long. Per the authors' pipeline: Estimates of nucleated cell counts were drawn from the amplification of reference gene primers. Some clones are missing from TCRdb's copy, which holds only in-frame ones; the method was immunoSEQ multiplex PCR. From that table come the V and J calls and clone size; the DNA was used to work out D and trimming. The sample carries around 120,000 clones, 85% to 90% recorded once. J is TRBJ2-3 and V is TRBV6-2 or TRBV6-3, with a tentative D call TRBD2 (5 bases). The receptor comes from a man aged 50 or older with acute or convalescent COVID-19. The specimen sequenced was peripheral blood. The CDR3 nucleotides read TGTGCCAGCAGTTGGACTAGCACAGATACGCAGTATTTT. This gives the protein CASSWTSTDTQYF.